These T cell receptor beta chains were read from a single sample in a study of blood T cell repertoires in COVID-19. The data were produced by immunoSEQ multiplex PCR, yet TCRdb's version contains in-frame clones alone and is incomplete. The data contain hundreds of thousands of clones, around 89% of them singletons. Sequenced input: PBMCs or T cells enriched from blood (not recorded which). The receptors were gathered from a man aged 18 to 35 who had recovered from COVID-19. Both conserved end residues are part of each CDR3. A D gene is named only where the DNA matches it firmly.

v_call	j_call	d_call	cdr3_aa	cdr3_nt
TRBV28	TRBJ2-2	TRBD2	CASSLPSGNTGELFF	TGTGCCAGCAGTTTACCTAGCGGAAACACCGGGGAGCTGTTTTTT
TRBV7-9	TRBJ1-2	TRBD1	CASSSTGGNGYTF	TGTGCCAGCAGCTCAACAGGGGGGAATGGCTACACCTTC
TRBV27	TRBJ1-4	.	CASSLRAGIRERTNEKLFF	TGTGCCAGCAGTTTGCGTGCGGGGATTCGGGAAAGAACTAATGAAAAACTGTTTTTT
TRBV28	TRBJ2-1	.	CASTRAGRIGNEQFF	TGTGCCAGCACTCGGGCGGGGAGAATCGGAAATGAGCAGTTCTTC
TRBV19	TRBJ2-2	.	CASSISRNTGELFF	TGTGCCAGTAGTATCTCCAGGAACACCGGGGAGCTGTTTTTT
TRBV4-3	TRBJ2-3	TRBD2	CASSQDPSGSRNTDTQYF	TGCGCCAGCAGCCAGGATCCGAGCGGGAGTCGTAACACAGATACGCAGTATTTT
TRBV13	TRBJ2-1	TRBD2	CASSRRGLYNEQFF	TGTGCCAGCAGCCGGAGGGGACTATACAATGAGCAGTTCTTC
TRBV30	TRBJ1-4	.	CAWSFQAATNEKLFF	TGTGCCTGGAGTTTTCAAGCGGCAACTAATGAAAAACTGTTTTTT
TRBV7-9	TRBJ2-3	TRBD1	CASSPRGPTDTQYF	TGTGCCAGCAGCCCCAGGGGGCCCACAGATACGCAGTATTTT
TRBV7-2	TRBJ2-3	.	CASSPLGALGPWYF	TGTGCCAGCAGCCCCCTAGGGGCATTAGGCCCGTGGTATTTT